Presented here are 7 T cell receptor beta chains from one specimen sequenced in a study of spatial heterogeneity in lung cancer. As to time point: sample taken at primary tumor resection. Unsorted samples of tumor, nontumor lung or frozen PBMC had their whole RNA sequenced. TCRdb independently ran MiXCR on the 5' RACE reads; one entry per CDR3 protein. Among under 11,000 distinct CDR3 sequences listed, 3% to 5% were seen once. Specimen: normal lung tissue next to the tumor, collected at surgery. The origin of the receptors is a male donor with early-stage non-small cell lung cancer.

The table lists this clonotype with many counts. The library was built for alpha chains, so this beta chain is an off-target read and its size means little. This chain joins TRBV4-1 and TRBJ1-1; D gene unclear. Trimming took 1 base from V and 2 from J, leaving 11 bases between them. Germline V CDR1 and CDR2: MGHRA, YSYEKL. The CDR3 spans 15 residues. CDR3 sequence: CASSQGDASNTEAFF. CDR3 bases: TGCGCCAGCAGCCAAGGAGACGCCTCTAACACTGAAGCTTTCTTT.

This clonotype showed up many times. With the library built for alpha chains, this beta chain is off target and its frequency is not meaningful. This chain joins TRBV4-1 and TRBJ2-3; 10 bases are a match to TRBD2. Trimming cost V 1 base and J 5 bases; bases outside gene matches: 6. The CDR3 covers 16 residues. Germline CDR1 and CDR2: MGHRA and YSYEKL. The CDR3 reads CASSQAGTSAQDTQYF. The CDR3 region has the DNA TGCGCCAGCAGCCAAGCGGGGACTAGCGCACAAGATACGCAGTATTTT.

By sample fraction, this clonotype is medium-sized. With the library built for alpha chains, this beta chain is off target and its frequency is not meaningful. The chain has TRBV4-3 and TRBJ2-2; 7 nucleotides line up with TRBD1. With 1 base clipped from V and 4 bases from J, the junction kept 3 bases outside the gene matches. Germline assignment: CDR1 LGHNA and CDR2 YSLEER. The CDR3 consists of 15 residues. The CDR3 is CASSQGQGFTGELFF. CDR3 bases: TGCGCCAGCAGCCAAGGACAGGGATTCACCGGGGAGCTGTTTTTT.

This clonotype appeared many times. The size of this beta chain means little, since it is a stray read in a library made for alpha chains. The chain joins TRBV29-1 to TRBJ1-2; maybe TRBD1 (5 bases). V shed 3 bases and J shed 5 bases, with 10 bases lying between them. The V gene's germline CDR1 is SQVTM and CDR2 ANQGSEA. This CDR3 contains 12 residues. This CDR3 is CSVEGGIYGYTF. CDR3 nucleotide sequence: TGCAGCGTTGAGGGGGGGATATATGGCTACACCTTC.

Many counts were recorded for this clonotype. Within a library made for alpha chains, this beta chain is off target, and its count is uninformative. V is TRBV5-1 and J is TRBJ2-1; TRBD1 or TRBD2 may be the D gene (5 bases each). The V gene lost 4 bases and the J gene lost 0 bases, with 8 bases spanning the gap. CDR1 SGHRS and CDR2 YFSETQ come from the germline V gene. The CDR3 has 14 residues. CDR3 DNA: TGCGCCAGCAGCCCAGGGAGCTCCTACAATGAGCAGTTCTTC. Protein: CASSPGSSYNEQFF.

This clonotype occurred many times. Found in a library prepared for alpha chains, this beta chain is an off-target read, and its abundance has little meaning. V gene TRBV2 combines with J gene TRBJ2-7, with a weak D call TRBD1 (5 bases). The V end lost 1 base, the J end lost 4 bases, and 8 bases lay between the germline ends. The CDR3 totals 13 residues. CDR1 and CDR2 from the germline V gene are SNHLY and FYNNEI. The CDR3 is CASSEEAGYEQYF. Here the CDR3 DNA reads TGTGCCAGCAGTGAAGAGGCAGGGTACGAGCAGTACTTC. The full variable domain, its missing parts supplied by reference TRBV2 and TRBJ2-7, is EPEVTQTPSHQVTQMGQEVILRCVPISNHLYFYWYRQILGQKVEFLVSFYNNEISEKSEIFDDQFSVERPDGSNFTLKIRSTKLEDSAMYFCASSEEAGYEQYFGPGTRLTVT.

This clonotype was observed many times. This beta chain came through as a stray read in a library set up for alpha chains, and its size says little. The rearrangement uses TRBV7-9 and TRBJ2-5; D gene ambiguous. This CDR3 contains 15 residues. Trimming shortened V by 6 bases and J by 5 bases, and 19 bases separated the two germline ends. Germline values: CDR1 SEHNR, CDR2 FQNEAQ (reference sequence). The CDR3 region is CASRLTNLNPETQYF. The CDR3 coding sequence is TGTGCCAGCAGACTGACAAACCTAAACCCGGAGACCCAGTACTTC.